One and the same sample provided the 25 T cell receptor beta chains below, sequenced in a study of T cells in localized non-small cell lung cancer. Profiling relied on immunoSEQ multiplex PCR, and the TCRdb table lists in-frame clones only, not all of them. The table includes 55,000 to 65,000 clones, 85% to 90% detected once. The material sequenced was peripheral blood, taken before any cancer treatment. These receptors all stem from a man between 40 and 75 years old with stage I squamous cell lung carcinoma.

This clone was detected a few times. CDR3 loop: CASSFGGRGEETQYF. CDR3 coding DNA: TGTGCCAGCAGCTTCGGAGGGCGGGGAGAAGAGACCCAGTACTTC. This chain uses TRBV7-3 with TRBJ2-5, with a possible D match to TRBD2 (6 bases). CDR1 is SGHTA, CDR2 FQGTGA, per germline. The CDR3 is 15 residues long. V was trimmed by 3 bases and J by 3 bases, leaving 14 bases between them.

This clone is a singleton in its sample. The chain combines TRBV2 with TRBJ1-2, with D unresolved. Germline CDR1 and CDR2: SNHLY and FYNNEI. The CDR3 has 14 amino acids. Deletions cut 1 base from V and 7 bases from J, with 13 bases between. The CDR3 DNA sequence: TGTGCCAGCAGTGAAGGGGTTGGGTCCGCTGGCTACACCTTC. Protein sequence: CASSEGVGSAGYTF.

The chain uses TRBV6-6 and TRBJ2-3; no clear D gene. This CDR3 comprises 13 residues. Per the germline V gene, CDR1 is MNHNY and CDR2 is SVGAGI (reference sequence). Trimming removed 2 bases from V and 7 bases from J, with 10 bases in between. This chain's CDR3 is CASSYTDRNTQYF. The CDR3 bases are TGTGCCAGCAGTTACACGGATCGTAATACGCAGTATTTT.

CDR3 sequence: CASTGNSYEQYF. CDR3 sequence (DNA): TGTGCCAGTACAGGGAATTCCTACGAGCAGTACTTC. V gene TRBV6-1 combines with J gene TRBJ2-7, with D possibly being TRBD1 (6 bases). The germline V gene encodes CDR1 MNHNS and CDR2 SASEGT. With 9 bases removed from V and 1 base from J, the gap between germline ends came to 10 bases. The CDR3 spans 12 residues.

The genes are TRBV7-3 and TRBJ2-3; TRBD1 matches 7 bases. Germline V gene sequence: CDR1 SGHTA, CDR2 FQGTGA. V dropped 5 bases and J dropped 1; count of bases not matched to a gene: 9. The CDR3 extends over 16 amino acids. Here the CDR3 reads CASSPHRGSGTDTQYF. As DNA, the CDR3 is TGTGCCAGCAGCCCGCACAGGGGCTCCGGCACAGATACGCAGTATTTT. Full variable domain (missing parts from reference TRBV7-3 and TRBJ2-3): GAGVSQTPSNKVTEKGKYVELRCDPISGHTALYWYRQSLGQGPEFLIYFQGTGAADDSGLPNDRFFAVRPEGSVSTLKIQRTERGDSAVYLCASSPHRGSGTDTQYFGPGTRLTVL.

The chain combines TRBV2 with TRBJ1-3; no clear D gene. V gave up 3 bases and J gave up 0 bases, with 6 bases separating them. CDR1 SNHLY and CDR2 FYNNEI come from the germline V gene. This CDR3 contains 14 residues. CDR3 coding DNA: TGTGCCAGCAGTGACGGCAGCTCTGGAAACACCATATATTTT. Amino acids: CASSDGSSGNTIYF.

V is TRBV7-3 and J is TRBJ2-1; no clear D. The germline V gene encodes CDR1 SGHTA and CDR2 FQGTGA. CDR3 size: 14 residues. V was shortened by 3 bases and J by 6 bases, with 12 bases between the two germline ends. The CDR3 DNA sequence: TGTGCCAGCAGCTTTGACGGATACGCCAATGAGCAGTTCTTC. Protein product: CASSFDGYANEQFF.

This rearrangement joins TRBV5-6 to TRBJ1-2; D call uncertain. The CDR3 spans 12 residues. The V end lost 2 bases, the J end lost 7 bases, and 9 bases lay between the germline ends. Looked up from germline, CDR1 is SGHDT and CDR2 is YYEEEE. CDR3 region: CASSFSLGGYTF. As DNA, the CDR3 is TGTGCCAGCAGCTTTTCCCTCGGTGGCTACACCTTC.

The chain links TRBV28 to TRBJ1-2; 8 bases map to TRBD1. This CDR3 comprises 15 residues. Germline V lookup: CDR1 MDHEN, CDR2 SYDVKM. V lost 5 bases and J lost 5; bases outside the gene matches: 10. CDR3 DNA: TGTGCCAGCAGTCCCAGGGGGCGCGAAGGTTATGGCTACACCTTC. This translates into CASSPRGREGYGYTF.

V usage is TRBV6-1 and J usage is TRBJ1-3; unclear D gene. This CDR3 has 14 residues. V gave up 2 bases and J gave up 7 bases, with 12 bases separating them. Germline assignment: CDR1 MNHNS and CDR2 SASEGT. Written as DNA, the CDR3 is TGTGCCAGCAGTGAACAGATTTCCCTCAACACCATATATTTT. Protein sequence: CASSEQISLNTIYF.

This chain links TRBV30 with TRBJ2-3, with no clear D. V gave up 0 bases and J gave up 4 bases, with 8 bases separating them. This CDR3 has 13 residues. In germline, CDR1 is GTSNPN, CDR2 SVGIG (reference sequence). Written as DNA, the CDR3 is TGTGCCTGGAGTGTGGGCCTGGCAGATACGCAGTATTTT. Its translation: CAWSVGLADTQYF.

Remarks on this clone: The same CDR3 can be traced to other DNA sequences in this sample. The CDR3 DNA sequence: TGCAGTGCTAGAAGGGAGACCCAGTACTTC. Translated: CSARRETQYF. V is TRBV20-1 and J is TRBJ2-5, with D unclear. The CDR3 extends over 10 amino acids. The germline V and J ends were trimmed by 2 bases and 5 bases, with 3 bases remaining between them. The germline gives CDR1 DFQATT, CDR2 SNEGSKA (reference sequence).

The chain has TRBV28 and TRBJ2-7; 7 bases match TRBD1. Germline CDR1 MDHEN, CDR2 SYDVKM. The ends lost 4 bases at V and 2 bases at J; junction bases unmatched: 20. The CDR3 consists of 19 residues. The CDR3 nucleotides are TGTGCCAGCAGTTCCCCTTCCGAGTGGCTCCAGCAGGGGGCCTACGAGCAGTACTTC. It codes for CASSSPSEWLQQGAYEQYF.

This clone was counted a single time. J is TRBJ2-5 and V is TRBV6-6, with TRBD2 matching over 8 bases. The germline V gene has CDR1 MNHNY and CDR2 SVGAGI (reference sequence). J lost 9 bases, V lost 7 bases, and 7 bases had no gene match. CDR3 length equals 12 residues. The CDR3, as DNA: TGTGCCAGCACCTTCGGGGGGGAGGCCCAGTACTTC. Protein sequence: CASTFGGEAQYF.

This rearrangement joins TRBV19 to TRBJ1-5, with unresolved D. Trimming took off 2 bases at V and 5 bases at J, with 7 bases between the two ends. CDR1 is LNHDA, CDR2 SQIVND, per germline (reference sequence). The CDR3 covers 13 residues. In DNA, the CDR3 is TGTGCCAGTAGTATATGGGAGGATCAGCCCCAGCATTTT. As protein: CASSIWEDQPQHF.

The CDR3 sequence: CASSPSQSFEQYF. The CDR3 bases are TGTGCCAGCAGCCCTAGTCAGTCTTTCGAGCAGTACTTC. The chain joins TRBV9 to TRBJ2-7; D not resolved. Trimming cost V 4 bases and J 6 bases, with 14 bases left between them. This CDR3 comprises 13 residues. The V gene's germline CDR1 is SGDLS and CDR2 YYNGEE.

J is TRBJ2-3 and V is TRBV18; 11 nucleotides match TRBD2. The CDR3 runs to 16 residues. V gave up 4 bases and J gave up 5 bases; unmatched junction bases: 8. The germline gives CDR1 KGHSH, CDR2 LQKENI. The CDR3 protein is CASSRPTSGRGDTQYF. The CDR3 coding sequence is TGTGCCAGCTCACGACCAACTAGCGGGAGAGGAGATACGCAGTATTTT.

The V call is TRBV18, the J call TRBJ1-5, with D unresolved. Germline loops: CDR1 KGHSH, CDR2 LQKENI. Trimming left V 3 bases short and J 2 bases short, with 17 bases between. The CDR3 extends over 17 amino acids. The CDR3 region has the DNA TGTGCCAGCTCACCCGGGAAGGAGGGTATGGGCAATCAGCCCCAGCATTTT. Protein: CASSPGKEGMGNQPQHF.

This rearrangement joins TRBV5-1 to TRBJ2-5, with 11 bases matching TRBD2. From germline, CDR1 is SGHRS and CDR2 YFSETQ. V lost 3 bases to trimming and J lost 7 bases; unmatched junction nucleotides: 8. CDR3 length equals 15 residues. CDR3 loop: CASSSLAGGDGTQYF. CDR3 bases: TGCGCCAGCAGCTCTCTAGCGGGAGGAGATGGGACCCAGTACTTC. Based on the CDR3 plus reference TRBV5-1 and TRBJ2-5, the full variable domain is KAGVTQTPRYLIKTRGQQVTLSCSPISGHRSVSWYQQTPGQGLQFLFEYFSETQRNKGNFPGRFSGRQFSNSRSEMNVSTLELGDSALYLCASSSLAGGDGTQYFGPGTRLLVL.

The chain is built from TRBV28 and TRBJ1-2, with 10 bases fitting TRBD1. Germline V gene lookup returns CDR1 MDHEN and CDR2 SYDVKM. The V gene end was trimmed by 5 bases and the J gene end by 4 bases; junction bases not matched to a gene: 7. The CDR3 sequence is 15 residues long. The CDR3 DNA is TGTGCCAGCAGTATAAGCGGGACAGGGGTCTATGGCTACACCTTC. Translation gives CASSISGTGVYGYTF.

The chain joins TRBV9 to TRBJ2-2; no clear D gene. Germline loops: CDR1 SGDLS, CDR2 YYNGEE. Trimming took 4 bases from V and 1 from J, leaving 8 bases between them. This CDR3 is 14 amino acids long. The CDR3 sequence is CASSIWMNTGELFF. The CDR3 bases are TGTGCCAGCAGCATTTGGATGAACACCGGGGAGCTGTTTTTT.

The rearrangement uses TRBV27 and TRBJ2-7; 7 positions match TRBD1. V shed 5 bases and J 5 bases; nucleotides not matched to a gene: 3. The CDR3 loop spans 12 amino acids. CDR1 is MNHEY, CDR2 SMNVEV, per germline (reference sequence). CDR3 bases: TGTGCCAGCAGTACAGGGGTCCACGAGCAGTACTTC. This sequence encodes CASSTGVHEQYF.

The genes are TRBV6-5 and TRBJ2-5; maybe TRBD2 (7 bases). There are 15 residues in the CDR3. The germline V gene has CDR1 MNHEY and CDR2 SVGAGI. V lost 5 bases and J 3 bases, leaving 16 bases between the germline ends. CDR3 DNA sequence: TGTGCCAGCAGTCCCACAGGGAGGGGGGAAGAGACCCAGTACTTC. Amino acids: CASSPTGRGEETQYF.

The genes are TRBV18 and TRBJ1-2, with 10 positions matching TRBD1. The CDR3 length is 16 residues. CDR1 KGHSH and CDR2 LQKENI come from the germline V gene. The J segment lost 1 base and the V segment lost 6 bases, leaving 8 bases of the junction unmatched. The CDR3 loop is CASSSGTGVFNYGYTF. In nucleotides, the CDR3 is TGTGCCAGCTCGTCCGGGACAGGGGTATTTAACTATGGCTACACCTTC.

The gene calls are TRBV11-1 and TRBJ1-1; perhaps TRBD1 as D (6 bases). Trimming cost V 4 bases and J 5 bases, with 26 bases left between them. The germline V gene encodes CDR1 SGHAT and CDR2 FQDESV (reference sequence). There are 18 residues in the CDR3. The CDR3 here is CASSSERFGGASGTEAFF. In nucleotides, the CDR3 is TGTGCCAGCAGCTCCGAGCGGTTTGGGGGCGCGTCAGGGACTGAAGCTTTCTTT.